This is a list of T cell receptor beta chains from one sample in a study of B cell selection in AIRE deficiency. Sequencing was performed with immunoSEQ multiplex PCR; in TCRdb, only in-frame clones are kept and a portion is missing. The table has approximately 24,000 clones, 92% seen once; the top ten hold around 1.1%. What was sequenced was CD4+CD25+ Tregs sorted from PBMCs. These receptors all come from a human donor in good health. The CDR3 runs from the conserved cysteine through the conserved F or W. Fields, in order: V gene, clone size, D gene, J gene, CDR3 DNA, CDR3 protein. D genes are given only for firm matches. Size values are once, few and many counts, or a class for expanded clones, and some rows have none.

>TRBV4-2|NA|TRBD2|TRBJ2-7
TGTGCCAGCAGCCAGGGGACTAGCGGGACCTACGAGCAGTACTTC
CASSQGTSGTYEQYF
>TRBV7-2|NA|NA|TRBJ1-6
TGTGCCAGCAGCTTAGCCGGGACTGCTTATAATTCACCCCTCCACTTT
CASSLAGTAYNSPLHF
>TRBV19|NA|TRBD2|TRBJ2-3
TGTGCCAGTAGTCTCGCCTCAACTAGCGGGGGTGGAGATACGCAGTATTTT
CASSLASTSGGGDTQYF
>TRBV5-6|NA|TRBD1|TRBJ1-3
TGTGCCAGCAGCGGGGACAGGGGGCGATTAAGCTCTGGAAACACCATATATTTT
CASSGDRGRLSSGNTIYF
>TRBV2|NA|NA|TRBJ1-3
TGTGCCAGCAGTGAATTGGGTGCCTCTGGAAACACCATATATTTT
CASSELGASGNTIYF
>TRBV6-6|once|TRBD1|TRBJ1-6
TGTGCCAGCACTCACAGGGGGACAAATTCACCCCTCCACTTT
CASTHRGTNSPLHF
>TRBV7-9|NA|TRBD1|TRBJ2-3
TGTGCCAGCAGCCCGTGGACAGGATCCACAGATACGCAGTATTTT
CASSPWTGSTDTQYF
>TRBV5-1|NA|TRBD1|TRBJ2-1
TGCGCCAGCAGCTCGGGTCAGGGGGCAGTTGAGCAGTTCTTC
CASSSGQGAVEQFF
>TRBV28|NA|TRBD2|TRBJ2-7
TGTGCCAGCAGTCCGATATGGGGGGGATTAACCTACGAGCAGTACTTC
CASSPIWGGLTYEQYF
>TRBV11-2|NA|NA|TRBJ2-7
TGTGCCAGCAGCTTCAAGGGTCCTTACGAGCAGTACTTC
CASSFKGPYEQYF
>TRBV6-5|NA|NA|TRBJ1-1
TGTGCCAGCACCCACAAAGCTGAAGCTTTCTTT
CASTHKAEAFF
>TRBV7-8|NA|NA|TRBJ2-7
TGTGCCAGCAGCTTATTGGCAGGGACTTCCTACGAGCAGTACTTC
CASSLLAGTSYEQYF
>TRBV19|NA|NA|TRBJ1-2
TGTGCCAGTAGTATGAGAGGGTGGGGCTACACCTTC
CASSMRGWGYTF
>TRBV2|few|NA|TRBJ2-7
TGTGCCAGCAGGGCCCCCTACGAGCAGTACTTC
CASRAPYEQYF
>TRBV4-3|NA|TRBD1|TRBJ1-1
TGCGCCAGCAGCCAAGATCCGGGACAGACCGTAGCTTTCTTT
CASSQDPGQTVAFF
>TRBV30|NA|TRBD2|TRBJ2-7
TGTGCCTGGAGTGTACGTGGGGGGGACGAGCAGTACTTC
CAWSVRGGDEQYF
>TRBV5-1|NA|TRBD1|TRBJ2-7
TGCGCCAGCAGCACTGGACAGGGTTGGAGCGAGCAGTACTTC
CASSTGQGWSEQYF
>TRBV9|NA|TRBD2|TRBJ2-7
TGTGCCAGCAGCCCCCCTGGGCGGGGGGATCCCTACGAGCAGTACTTC
CASSPPGRGDPYEQYF
>TRBV4-2|NA|NA|TRBJ1-3
TGTGCCAGCAGCATTCGGGAATCCGGAAACACCATATATTTT
CASSIRESGNTIYF
>TRBV4-3|NA|NA|TRBJ1-5
TGCGCCAGCAGCCAAGGTGGCAATCAGCCCCAGCATTTT
CASSQGGNQPQHF
>TRBV11-2|NA|NA|TRBJ2-5
TGTGCCAGCAGCTTGGGCACGGGTAGGGAGACCCAGTACTTC
CASSLGTGRETQYF
>TRBV11-2|NA|TRBD1|TRBJ2-7
TGTGCCAGCACCATCACGACAGGGCGCTTTAGGGTCTACGAGCAGTACTTC
CASTITTGRFRVYEQYF
>TRBV27|NA|NA|TRBJ2-2
TGTGCCAGCAGTTTTACAGGTTTCGGGGAGCTGTTTTTT
CASSFTGFGELFF
>TRBV7-2|NA|NA|TRBJ2-7
TGTGCCAGCAGCTTAGCCAGGGGATACGAGCAGTACTTC
CASSLARGYEQYF
>TRBV4-3|few|TRBD2|TRBJ2-7
TGCGCCAGCAGCCAGGGGAGGGTCGGGAACGAGCAGTACTTC
CASSQGRVGNEQYF
>TRBV19|NA|NA|TRBJ2-2
TGTGCCAGTAGTCCCCTCGTAGGCACCGGGGAGCTGTTTTTT
CASSPLVGTGELFF
>TRBV9|NA|NA|TRBJ1-6
TGTGCCAGCAGCGTAGAGACCGATTCACCCCTCCACTTT
CASSVETDSPLHF
>TRBV2|NA|TRBD2|TRBJ2-3
TGTGCCAGCAGGTACCGGACTAGCGGGGCCTCCACAGATACGCAGTATTTT
CASRYRTSGASTDTQYF
>TRBV5-4|NA|TRBD2|TRBJ2-5
TGTGCCAGCAGCTCTCCCGGACTAGCGGGGGGGCGGAAGGAGACCCAGTACTTC
CASSSPGLAGGRKETQYF
>TRBV5-6|few|TRBD1|TRBJ2-7
TGTGCCAGCACCCGGGGACAGGCATCCTACGAGCAGTACTTC
CASTRGQASYEQYF
>TRBV2|NA|TRBD1|TRBJ2-2
TGTGCCAGCAGTGTCGGACAGGGGATCACCGGGGAGCTGTTTTTT
CASSVGQGITGELFF
>TRBV25-1|NA|NA|TRBJ1-2
TGTGCCAGCAGTAGTCGGACGGGACCGGGGGGCTACACCTTC
CASSSRTGPGGYTF
>TRBV11-3|NA|NA|TRBJ2-2
TGTGCCAGCAGCTTAAGGACCGGGGAGCTGTTTTTT
CASSLRTGELFF
>TRBV7-2|NA|TRBD2|TRBJ2-7
TGTGCCAGCAGCTCTAGCGGGGGGGCGAGAGAGCAGTACTTC
CASSSSGGAREQYF
>TRBV20-1|NA|NA|TRBJ2-1
TGCAGTGCTAGAGCGACAACGGAGCAGTTCTTC
CSARATTEQFF
>TRBV19|NA|TRBD2|TRBJ2-3
TGTGCCAGTACCGTAGCGGGCCAAAGCACAGATACGCAGTATTTT
CASTVAGQSTDTQYF
>TRBV13|NA|NA|TRBJ2-3
TGTGCCAGCAGCTTACGTCAGGTTTACACAGATACGCAGTATTTT
CASSLRQVYTDTQYF
>TRBV6-5|NA|NA|TRBJ2-7
TGTGCCAGCAGAAAAGTTGGACAGTCCTACGAGCAGTACTTC
CASRKVGQSYEQYF
>TRBV5-6|NA|TRBD1|TRBJ1-5
TGTGCCAGCAGTCCTGGACAGGGGGCCTCAGGACAGCCCCAGCATTTT
CASSPGQGASGQPQHF
>TRBV15|NA|NA|TRBJ1-6
TGTGCCACCAGCAGCCTGGGGTCCAGCTCCTATAATTCACCCCTCCACTTT
CATSSLGSSSYNSPLHF
>TRBV15|NA|NA|TRBJ2-6
TGTGCCACCAGCAGAGGATACGGGGCCAACGTCCTGACTTTC
CATSRGYGANVLTF
>TRBV15|NA|NA|TRBJ1-6
TGTGCCACCAGCAGAGATGGAGGGTTAAACTCACCCCTCCACTTT
CATSRDGGLNSPLHF
>TRBV29-1|NA|TRBD1|TRBJ1-1
TGCAGCGTGGGAGGGGTCGGACAGGGGTGGACCTGGTCGAACACTGAAGCTTTCTTT
CSVGGVGQGWTWSNTEAFF
>TRBV10-2|NA|TRBD1|TRBJ1-2
TGCGCCAGCAGCGGGACAGGGGAAAACTATGGCTACACCTTC
CASSGTGENYGYTF
>TRBV30|NA|NA|TRBJ1-3
TGTGCCGGGACCTGGTCTGGAAACACCATATATTTT
CAGTWSGNTIYF
>TRBV18|NA|NA|TRBJ2-3
TGTGCCAGCTCACCACGCCGGGTCCTTAGCACAGATACGCAGTATTTT
CASSPRRVLSTDTQYF
>TRBV2|NA|NA|TRBJ2-2
TGTGCCAGCAGTGTTGGAGCGAACACCGGGGAGCTGTTTTTT
CASSVGANTGELFF
>TRBV11-2|NA|TRBD1|TRBJ1-5
TGTGCCAGCAGCCGGGACAGGTGGAGCTATAAGTTGGGTCAGCCCCAGCATTTT
CASSRDRWSYKLGQPQHF
>TRBV7-8|NA|NA|TRBJ1-2
TGTGCCAGCAGCTTAGGCCGTTCCTATGGCTACACCTTC
CASSLGRSYGYTF
>TRBV6-6|few|TRBD1|TRBJ1-6
TGTGCCAGCGGACAGGGAGAATCACCCCTCCACTTT
CASGQGESPLHF
>TRBV9|once|NA|TRBJ1-2
TGTGCCAGCAGCTCAGGGGAGGGACCCTATGGCTACACCTTC
CASSSGEGPYGYTF
>TRBV6-1|NA|NA|TRBJ2-6
TGTGCCAGCAGTGAAGTTCTGGGACTCTGGGGCCCTGCCGGGGCCAACGTCCTGACTTTC
CASSEVLGLWGPAGANVLTF
>TRBV6-1|NA|TRBD1|TRBJ1-2
TGTGCCAGCAGCGCTGACAGGGTTGTTGGCTACACCTTC
CASSADRVVGYTF
>TRBV2|NA|TRBD2|TRBJ2-2
TGTGCCAGCAACTCACTAGCGGGGGGTAACACCGGGGAGCTGTTTTTT
CASNSLAGGNTGELFF
>TRBV5-1|NA|NA|TRBJ1-6
TGCGCCAGCAGCTTGGCCGTCTCCAGGGTTAATTCACCCCTCCACTTT
CASSLAVSRVNSPLHF
>TRBV18|NA|NA|TRBJ1-6
TGTGCCAGCTCACCATTGAACGTCTGGGCAAACTTAAATTCACCCCTCCACTTT
CASSPLNVWANLNSPLHF
>TRBV4-3|NA|NA|TRBJ2-4
TGCGCCAGCAGCCAAGATGGGACCTCCAAAAACATTCAGTACTTC
CASSQDGTSKNIQYF